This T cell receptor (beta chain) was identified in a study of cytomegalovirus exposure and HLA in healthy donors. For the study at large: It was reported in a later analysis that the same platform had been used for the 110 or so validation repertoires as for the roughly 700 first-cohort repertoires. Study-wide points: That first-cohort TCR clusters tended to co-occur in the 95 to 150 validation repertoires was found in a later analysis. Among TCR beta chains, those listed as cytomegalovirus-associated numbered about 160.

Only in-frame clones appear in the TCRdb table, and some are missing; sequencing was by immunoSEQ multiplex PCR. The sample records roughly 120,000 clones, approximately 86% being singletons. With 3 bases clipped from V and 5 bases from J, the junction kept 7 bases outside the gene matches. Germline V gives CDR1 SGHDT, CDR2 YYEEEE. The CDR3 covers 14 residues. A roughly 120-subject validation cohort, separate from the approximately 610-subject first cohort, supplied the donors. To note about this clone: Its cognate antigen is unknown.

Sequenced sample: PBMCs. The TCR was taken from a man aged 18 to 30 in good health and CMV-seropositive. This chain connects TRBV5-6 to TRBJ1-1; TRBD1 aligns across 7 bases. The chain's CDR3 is CASSSRQGLTEAFF. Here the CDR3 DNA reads TGTGCCAGCAGCTCACGACAGGGTCTTACTGAAGCTTTCTTT.